Listed below are T cell receptor beta chains from one sample, sequenced in a study of blood T cell repertoires in COVID-19. The method was immunoSEQ multiplex PCR; TCRdb's version includes in-frame clones alone and lacks a portion of them. This sample carries 75,000 to 90,000 clones, under 95% of them seen once, and the ten largest clones take about 6%. Sequences were obtained from peripheral blood. These receptors were taken from a human donor in a cohort sampled during active COVID-19. CDR3s include the opening cysteine and the closing phenylalanine or tryptophan. D genes are given only for firm matches. Size is stated for part of the rows, as once, few or many counts, or as a class when the clone is expanded.

clone_size j_call v_call d_call cdr3_length cdr3_aa cdr3_nt
. TRBJ1-5 TRBV2 . 17 CASTYSQGLRTSQPQHF TGTGCCAGCACCTACAGCCAGGGGTTACGAACATCTCAGCCCCAGCATTTT
. TRBJ1-2 TRBV7-9 . 14 CASSPEVRGSGYTF TGTGCCAGCAGCCCAGAGGTGCGGGGTTCGGGCTACACCTTC
few TRBJ2-3 TRBV4-2 . 14 CASSHPRLKYTQYF TGTGCCAGCAGCCACCCCCGACTGAAATATACGCAGTATTTT
once TRBJ2-7 TRBV4-2 TRBD2 14 CASSQDGGVYEQYF TGTGCCAGCAGCCAAGATGGGGGGGTCTACGAGCAGTACTTC
. TRBJ1-5 TRBV27 . 21 CASSRRPRTNADGYSNQPQHF TGTGCCAGCAGTCGAAGACCCCGGACAAACGCGGACGGTTATAGCAATCAGCCCCAGCATTTT
. TRBJ2-5 TRBV7-2 . 13 CASSRRREETQYF TGTGCCAGCAGCCGGCGCAGGGAAGAGACCCAGTACTTC
. TRBJ2-1 TRBV5-1 TRBD1 13 CASSPKTGKEQFF TGCGCCAGCAGCCCAAAGACAGGGAAGGAGCAGTTCTTC
once TRBJ2-1 TRBV5-5 . 15 CASSLGLSSYNEQFF TGTGCCAGCAGCTTGGGACTAAGCTCCTACAATGAGCAGTTCTTC
. TRBJ2-5 TRBV5-1 . 14 CASSGVGVEETQYF TGCGCCAGCAGCGGAGTCGGGGTAGAAGAGACCCAGTACTTC
. TRBJ2-7 TRBV27 . 16 CASSLSEAGASYEQYF TGTGCCAGCAGTTTATCGGAGGCAGGGGCATCCTACGAGCAGTACTTC
. TRBJ2-5 TRBV5-1 TRBD2 17 CASSLVRGASGQETQYF TGCGCCAGCAGCTTGGTGAGGGGTGCTAGCGGCCAAGAGACCCAGTACTTC
. TRBJ2-2 TRBV2 TRBD2 13 CASRGEYTGELFF TGTGCCAGCCGGGGGGAGTACACCGGGGAGCTGTTTTTT
once TRBJ2-3 TRBV29-1 . 11 CSVDAVDTQYF TGCAGCGTTGATGCGGTAGATACGCAGTATTTT
. TRBJ1-2 TRBV27 TRBD1 13 CASRGTGGSGYTF TGTGCCAGCAGAGGGACAGGGGGTAGTGGCTACACCTTC
. TRBJ2-5 TRBV11-2 . 16 CASSFQWGQGRATQYF TGTGCCAGCAGCTTCCAGTGGGGGCAGGGACGCGCGACCCAGTACTTC
. TRBJ2-3 TRBV18 . 15 CASSRDLTSTDTQYF TGTGCCAGCTCACGCGACTTAACTAGCACAGATACGCAGTATTTT
. TRBJ2-3 TRBV5-5 . 15 CASSLGLDGADTQYF TGTGCCAGCAGCTTGGGACTTGACGGTGCAGATACGCAGTATTTT
. TRBJ1-5 TRBV6-5 . 14 CASSRRREGQPQHF TGTGCCAGCAGTCGGCGCCGTGAGGGTCAGCCCCAGCATTTT
. TRBJ1-4 TRBV7-3 TRBD1 15 CASIKTGASYEKLFF TGTGCCAGCATCAAAACAGGGGCGTCTTATGAAAAACTGTTTTTT
few TRBJ1-5 TRBV4-2 . 15 CASSQEAGGNQPQHF TGTGCCAGCAGCCAAGAAGCGGGGGGCAATCAGCCCCAGCATTTT
. TRBJ1-6 TRBV11-2 . 14 CASSSTPSYSPLHF TGTGCCAGCAGCTCGACACCCTCCTATTCACCCCTCCACTTT
. TRBJ1-1 TRBV5-1 . 14 CASSPGRENTEAFF TGCGCCAGCAGCCCGGGGAGGGAAAACACTGAAGCTTTCTTT
. TRBJ1-2 TRBV19 . 13 CASSPGTNYGYTF TGTGCCAGTTCGCCAGGGACAAACTATGGCTACACCTTC
. TRBJ2-7 TRBV5-1 . 14 CASSRTSGSQEQYF TGCGCCAGCAGCCGCACTTCAGGGTCTCAAGAGCAGTACTTC
. TRBJ1-2 TRBV7-3 TRBD1 13 CASSPGTDYGYTF TGTGCCAGCAGCCCCGGGACAGACTATGGCTACACCTTC
once TRBJ1-5 TRBV7-9 . 13 CASSFGASQPQHF TGTGCCAGCAGCTTTGGAGCCTCTCAGCCCCAGCATTTT
. TRBJ2-1 TRBV6-4 TRBD1 14 CASSKGQGRNEQFF TGTGCCAGCAGTAAGGGACAGGGGCGCAATGAGCAGTTCTTC
once TRBJ2-2 TRBV24-1 . 14 CATSDAGPTGELFF TGTGCCACCAGTGATGCAGGGCCAACCGGGGAGCTGTTTTTT